This T cell receptor beta chain was obtained from a study of T cell responses to AZD1222 COVID-19 vaccine. TCRdb's copy holds only in-frame clones and misses some; the assay was immunoSEQ multiplex PCR. The sample contains under 90,000 clones, 70% to 90% of which appear only once. This sequence was found in an adult who received the AZD1222 COVID-19 vaccine. The source was peripheral blood, collected 28 days after the second AZD1222 dose.

Here the CDR3 DNA reads TGTGCCTATCCCCGCACGGAGCCTCACTACAATGAGCAGTTCTTC. Translation gives CAYPRTEPHYNEQFF. The chain combines TRBV7-9 with TRBJ2-1; D is ambiguous. The ends were cut back, 11 bases at V and 3 bases at J, with 20 bases in the middle. Germline V gene lookup returns CDR1 SEHNR and CDR2 FQNEAQ (reference sequence). The CDR3 spans 15 residues.